The present entry profiles one T cell receptor beta chain with its context. Antigen: not known. CDR1 and CDR2 from the germline V gene are SGHTA and FQGTGA. The CDR3 is 14 amino acids. The source of the sample is a study of post-analysis software for immune sequencing data. For the study at large: Progressive-relapsing, secondary progressive and relapsing-remitting multiple sclerosis were among the disease courses included.

Presence of unique molecular identifiers characterized the TCR beta cDNA libraries. Approximately 500,000 cDNA molecules were obtained from about 0.98 to 11 million T cells. TCRdb redid the calling of the PCR reads with MiXCR, one entry per CDR3 protein. The profile covers about 820,000 distinct CDR3 sequences, with around 53% appearing a single time and roughly 4.4% taken by the ten largest. Study-wide results and limits: Co-batched samples clustered tightly together by F measure. Five or six TRBV segments were more frequent in patients than controls; TRBV5-6, TRBV5-1 and TRBV20-1 belonged to this group. When compared against controls, multiple sclerosis patients showed significantly lower normalized Chao1 diversity.

The sample was blood. The receptor's source is a girl aged 10-17 years with multiple sclerosis. The chain has TRBV7-3 and TRBJ2-7, with TRBD2 identical over 12 bases. The J call is in doubt because the DNA end fits TRBJ2-5 better. The CDR3 DNA is TGTGCCAGCAGCAAAACTAGCGGGGGGGAGACCCAGTACTTC. Translated, it gives CASSKTSGGETQYF.